Below are 27 T cell receptor beta chains sequenced from a single sample in a study of blood T cell repertoires in COVID-19. Repertoires were generated with immunoSEQ multiplex PCR, while TCRdb's copy carries only in-frame clones and drops some. The table has around 36,000 clones, about four fifths seen once. Source material: peripheral blood. These receptors came from a man older than 75 with active or convalescent COVID-19.

The rearrangement joins TRBV19 to TRBJ1-1; tentatively, D is TRBD1 (6 bases). The CDR3 has 13 amino acids. In germline, CDR1 is LNHDA, CDR2 SQIVND (reference sequence). Trimming took off 0 bases at V and 10 bases at J, with 12 bases between the two ends. CDR3 bases: TGTGCCAGTAGTATAGAAGGGACACGGGGAGCTTTCTTT. Its protein is CASSIEGTRGAFF.

The genes are TRBV4-1 and TRBJ2-3; 13 nucleotides line up with TRBD2. Germline V gene data show CDR1 as MGHRA and CDR2 as YSYEKL. The CDR3 totals 16 residues. With V trimmed by 2 bases and J by 4 bases, 3 bases remained unmatched. The CDR3 loop is CASSQRTSGSPDTQYF. In DNA, the CDR3 is TGCGCCAGCAGCCAACGGACTAGCGGGAGCCCAGATACGCAGTATTTT.

The table lists this clone with a count of one. V usage is TRBV21-1 and J usage is TRBJ1-1; TRBD1 reflects the table's D call only, with no check against the DNA. TRBV21-1 is given as a pseudogene. CDR3 length: 15 residues. The DNA for the CDR3 is TGTGCCAGCAGCAGAGCGGGACAGCCGAACACTGAAGCTTTCTTT. This translates into CASSRAGQPNTEAFF.

This clone showed up just once. The chain combines TRBV11-2 with TRBJ1-1, with a weak D call TRBD1 (5 bases). Germline assignment: CDR1 SGHAT and CDR2 FQNNGV. V was pared by 7 bases and J by 0 bases, with 15 bases between. This CDR3 contains 15 residues. CDR3 sequence reads: CASTPRGRMNTEAFF. As DNA, the CDR3 is TGTGCCAGCACCCCCCGGGGGAGAATGAACACTGAAGCTTTCTTT.

The genes are TRBV27 and TRBJ1-2, with TRBD1 matching 12 bases. The CDR3 loop spans 15 amino acids. From germline, CDR1 is MNHEY and CDR2 SMNVEV (reference sequence). V shed 2 bases and J 2 bases; nucleotides not matched to a gene: 0. CDR3 loop: CASSLGTGGNYGYTF. The CDR3, as DNA: TGTGCCAGCAGTTTAGGGACAGGGGGCAACTATGGCTACACCTTC.

The rearrangement links TRBV2 to TRBJ2-1, with D unresolved. V was trimmed by 1 base and J by 4 bases, leaving 11 bases between them. Germline V gene data show CDR1 as SNHLY and CDR2 as FYNNEI. This CDR3 has 15 residues. As DNA, the CDR3 is TGTGCCAGCAGTGAAGGTGAGGCGGATTACAATGAGCAGTTCTTC. Encoded protein: CASSEGEADYNEQFF.

The V gene is TRBV9, the J gene TRBJ2-7; D may be TRBD2 (6 bases). The CDR3 runs 13 residues. Trimming removed 1 base at V and 6 bases at J, with 11 bases between. CDR1 and CDR2 from the germline V gene are SGDLS and YYNGEE. The CDR3 bases are TGTGCCAGCAGCGTATCGGGAGCAGGCGAGCAGTACTTC. Residues: CASSVSGAGEQYF.

The sample holds one count of this clone. The CDR3 DNA follows: TGCAGCGTCAGGGTTACTGGAAACACCATATATTTT. Protein product: CSVRVTGNTIYF. J is TRBJ1-3 and V is TRBV29-1, with D possibly matching TRBD1 (5 bases). Germline V CDR1 and CDR2: SQVTM, ANQGSEA. Trimming shortened V by 6 bases and J by 2 bases, and 8 bases separated the two germline ends. The CDR3 covers 12 residues.

This clone was seen a handful of times. The V call is TRBV3-1 (or the pseudogene TRBV3-2), the J call TRBJ2-7; 8 nucleotides align to TRBD2. The CDR3 extends over 16 amino acids. Trimming cost V 11 bases and J 0 bases; bases outside gene matches: 15. CDR1 and CDR2 from the germline V gene are LGHDT and YNNKEL (reference sequence). The CDR3 protein is CACLGERERISYEQYF. CDR3 coding DNA: TGTGCCTGCCTTGGGGAGCGGGAGAGAATCTCCTACGAGCAGTACTTC.

The rearrangement joins TRBV5-1 to TRBJ1-1; 7 nucleotides align to TRBD1. CDR3 length: 14 amino acids. Germline V gene sequence: CDR1 SGHRS, CDR2 YFSETQ. After removal of 3 bases from V and 8 bases from J, the junction contained 10 bases not matched to a gene. The CDR3 protein is CASSSDRDNLEAFF. The CDR3 bases are TGCGCCAGCAGCTCAGACAGGGATAATCTCGAAGCTTTCTTT.

The chain combines TRBV7-9 with TRBJ1-1, with D possibly matching TRBD1 (6 bases). Trimming removed 4 bases from V and 10 bases from J, with 22 bases in between. Germline CDR1 and CDR2: SEHNR and FQNEAQ (reference sequence). CDR3 length: 15 amino acids. The CDR3 DNA reads as TGTGCCAGCAGCTCGGATCCCTTTACTACAGGGTCAGCTTTCTTT. Its translation: CASSSDPFTTGSAFF.

The chain joins TRBV5-1 to TRBJ2-5; possibly TRBD2 for D (5 bases). The V end lost 6 bases, the J end lost 5 bases, and 14 bases lay between the germline ends. CDR3 length: 13 residues. The germline gives CDR1 SGHRS, CDR2 YFSETQ. CDR3 residues: CASTLDGDETQYF. The CDR3 DNA follows: TGCGCCAGCACCCTGGACGGGGATGAGACCCAGTACTTC.

The chain couples TRBV10-3 to TRBJ2-3, with 10 positions matching TRBD2. The CDR3 extends over 12 amino acids. Germline V gene data show CDR1 as ENHRY and CDR2 as SYGVKD. Germline trimming cut 11 bases from V and 5 bases from J; bases unmatched to any gene: 4. The DNA for the CDR3 is TGTGCCGTTCGACTAGCGGGAGATACGCAGTATTTT. This sequence encodes CAVRLAGDTQYF.

This chain connects TRBV9 to TRBJ1-2, with a possible D match to TRBD1 (5 bases). Germline V gene sequence: CDR1 SGDLS, CDR2 YYNGEE. Between the trimmed V and J ends, which lost 0 bases and 0 bases, there was a span of 18 bases. The CDR3 sequence is 18 residues long. Written as DNA, the CDR3 is TGTGCCAGCAGCGTAGCTCGCGACAGTTCCACCCCTAACTATGGCTACACCTTC. It specifies CASSVARDSSTPNYGYTF.

This chain uses TRBV9 with TRBJ2-5; no firm D call. The CDR3 runs 14 residues. V lost 0 bases, J lost 4 bases, and 10 bases lay in between. The germline V gene encodes CDR1 SGDLS and CDR2 YYNGEE. CDR3 in DNA: TGTGCCAGCAGCGTAGACCATGGCCGAGAGACCCAGTACTTC. Translation gives CASSVDHGRETQYF.

This clone has only one observation. The rearrangement links TRBV7-3 to TRBJ1-1, with D unresolved. Trimming took off 5 bases at V and 10 bases at J, with 20 bases between the two ends. Germline lookup yields CDR1 SGHTA and CDR2 FQGTGA. The CDR3 covers 14 residues. The CDR3, as DNA: TGTGCCAGCAGCCCCTTGAACTTCGGCGGAGTAGCTTTCTTT. The encoded protein is CASSPLNFGGVAFF.

V is TRBV28 and J is TRBJ2-7; 8 nucleotides agree with TRBD2. Germline assignment: CDR1 MDHEN and CDR2 SYDVKM. The trim removed 5 bases at V and 1 base at J, leaving 7 bases unmatched. The CDR3 has 15 amino acids. CDR3 sequence (DNA): TGTGCCAGCAGTCTAACGGGACTAGAGTCCTACGAGCAGTACTTC. Its protein product is CASSLTGLESYEQYF.

The V gene is TRBV7-2, the J gene TRBJ2-2; TRBD2 aligns across 10 bases. J lost 0 bases, V lost 2 bases, and 9 bases had no gene match. Germline lookup yields CDR1 SGHTA and CDR2 FQGNSA. This CDR3 has 19 residues. CDR3 region: CASSLRRLAGASNTGELFF. CDR3 in DNA: TGTGCCAGCAGCTTAAGGAGGCTAGCGGGAGCGTCGAACACCGGGGAGCTGTTTTTT. The full variable domain, in which reference TRBV7-2 and TRBJ2-2 provide the parts outside the CDR3, is GAGVSQSPSNKVTEKGKDVELRCDPISGHTALYWYRQSLGQGLEFLIYFQGNSAPDKSGLPSDRFSAERTGGSVSTLTIQRTQQEDSAVYLCASSLRRLAGASNTGELFFGEGSRLTVL.

This sequence joins TRBV12-5 and TRBJ2-2, with 7 bases that match TRBD2. CDR3 length: 16 amino acids. Trimming took 4 bases from V and 4 from J; bases not matched to a gene: 9. The V gene's germline CDR1 is LGHNT and CDR2 FRNRAP. In DNA form, the CDR3 reads TGTGCTAGTGGTTCCCAACCGGGGGGTGGCACCGGGGAGCTGTTTTTT. This encodes CASGSQPGGGTGELFF.

The CDR3 nucleotides read TGTGCCAGCAGTTCTTGGAGAACCCCTAACTATGGCTACACCTTC. Protein: CASSSWRTPNYGYTF. This sequence joins TRBV27 and TRBJ1-2; D remains unclear. Per the germline V gene, CDR1 is MNHEY and CDR2 is SMNVEV (reference sequence). The ends were cut back, 4 bases at V and 0 bases at J, with 12 bases in the middle. The CDR3 is 15 residues long.

Only one count was recorded for this clone. The V gene is TRBV19, the J gene TRBJ2-2, with 8 nucleotides matching TRBD1. Germline V lookup: CDR1 LNHDA, CDR2 SQIVND (reference sequence). J lost 6 bases, V lost 5 bases, and 5 bases had no gene match. The CDR3 length is 14 residues. CDR3 region: CASSFQGASGELFF. The CDR3 DNA reads as TGTGCCAGTAGTTTCCAGGGGGCCTCCGGGGAGCTGTTTTTT.

The chain recombines TRBV4-1 with TRBJ2-7, with 9 bases matching TRBD1. Germline values: CDR1 MGHRA, CDR2 YSYEKL. The CDR3 has 15 residues. V lost 1 base and J lost 4; bases outside the gene matches: 5. The CDR3 loop reads CASSQVAQGAYEQYF. In DNA form, the CDR3 reads TGCGCCAGCAGCCAAGTAGCACAGGGGGCTTACGAGCAGTACTTC.

The chain combines TRBV5-6 with TRBJ2-4, with 9 nucleotides matching TRBD2. In germline, CDR1 is SGHDT, CDR2 YYEEEE. The CDR3 spans 16 residues. With V trimmed by 0 bases and J by 6 bases, 7 bases remained unmatched. The CDR3 reads CASSLVAGVSTNIQYF. The CDR3 DNA reads TGTGCCAGCAGCTTGGTAGCGGGAGTATCGACAAACATTCAGTACTTC.

The chain combines TRBV21-1 with TRBJ2-7; TRBD2, the D gene given by the table, was not confirmed from the DNA. TRBV21-1 is termed a pseudogene. This CDR3 is built from 12 residues. The chain's CDR3 is CASSKECNEQYF. Written as DNA, the CDR3 is TGTGCCAGCAGCAAAGAATGTAACGAGCAGTACTTC.

This clone was counted once. This chain connects TRBV18 to TRBJ1-2; no reliable D call. Trimming took 2 bases from V and 6 from J, leaving 10 bases between them. Germline values: CDR1 KGHSH, CDR2 LQKENI. This CDR3 is 13 amino acids long. CDR3 coding DNA: TGTGCCAGCTCACCAACGAGTACTAATGGCTACACCTTC. It translates to CASSPTSTNGYTF. The variable domain in full, completed from reference TRBV18 and TRBJ1-2, reads NAGVMQNPRHLVRRRGQEARLRCSPMKGHSHVYWYRQLPEEGLKFMVYLQKENIIDESGMPKERFSAEFPKEGPSILRIQQVVRGDSAAYFCASSPTSTNGYTFGSGTRLTVV.

V and J are TRBV5-1 and TRBJ2-5, with TRBD2 identical over 9 bases. This CDR3 spans 15 amino acids. Unmatched junction bases numbered 3, after V lost 2 bases and J lost 1 base. The germline V gene encodes CDR1 SGHRS and CDR2 YFSETQ. CDR3: CASSLVAGVQETQYF. CDR3 DNA: TGCGCCAGCAGCTTAGTAGCGGGAGTCCAAGAGACCCAGTACTTC.

This sequence joins TRBV5-8 and TRBJ1-3; the D gene is possibly TRBD1 (5 bases). Germline CDR1 is SGHTS and CDR2 is YDEGEE. This CDR3 is 15 amino acids long. Trimming left V 0 bases short and J 4 bases short, with 11 bases between. Here the CDR3 DNA reads TGTGCCAGCAGCTTGGGAACGACAGTGGGAAACACCATATATTTT. It is translated as CASSLGTTVGNTIYF. The full variable domain, rest sourced from reference TRBV5-8 and TRBJ1-3, is EAGVTQSPTHLIKTRGQQATLRCSPISGHTSVYWYQQALGLGLQFLLWYDEGEERNRGNFPPRFSGRQFPNYSSELNVNALELEDSALYLCASSLGTTVGNTIYFGEGSWLTVV.